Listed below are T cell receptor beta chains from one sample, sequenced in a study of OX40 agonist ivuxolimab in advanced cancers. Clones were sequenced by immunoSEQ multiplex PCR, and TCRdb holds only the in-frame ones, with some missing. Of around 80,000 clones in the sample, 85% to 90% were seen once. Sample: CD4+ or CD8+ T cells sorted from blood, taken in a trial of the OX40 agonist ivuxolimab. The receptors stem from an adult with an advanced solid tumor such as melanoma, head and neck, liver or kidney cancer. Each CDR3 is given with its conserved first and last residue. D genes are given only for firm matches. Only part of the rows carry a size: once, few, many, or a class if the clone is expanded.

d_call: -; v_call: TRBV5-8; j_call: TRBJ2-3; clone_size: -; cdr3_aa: CASSLIGTPRTDTQYF; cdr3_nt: TGTGCCAGCAGCTTGATAGGGACCCCACGCACAGATACGCAGTATTTT
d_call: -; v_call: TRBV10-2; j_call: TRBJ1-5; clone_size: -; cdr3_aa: CASSDPADQPQHF; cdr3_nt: TGCGCCAGCAGTGACCCGGCCGATCAGCCCCAGCATTTT
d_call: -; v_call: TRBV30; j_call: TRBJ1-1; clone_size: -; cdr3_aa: CAGRPWGVTEAFF; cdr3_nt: TGTGCCGGCCGCCCTTGGGGGGTCACTGAAGCTTTCTTT
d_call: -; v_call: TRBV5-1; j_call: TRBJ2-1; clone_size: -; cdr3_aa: CANPGTNPYNEQFF; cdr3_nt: TGCGCCAACCCGGGGACAAACCCCTACAATGAGCAGTTCTTC
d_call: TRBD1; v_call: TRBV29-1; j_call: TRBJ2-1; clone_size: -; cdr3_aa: CSVPSPGTGTHEQFF; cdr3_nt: TGCAGCGTCCCTAGTCCGGGGACAGGGACCCATGAGCAGTTCTTC
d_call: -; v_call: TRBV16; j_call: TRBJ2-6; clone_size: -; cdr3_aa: CASSQSAGTGANVLTF; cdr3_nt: TGTGCCAGCAGCCAATCGGCGGGGACTGGGGCCAACGTCCTGACTTTC
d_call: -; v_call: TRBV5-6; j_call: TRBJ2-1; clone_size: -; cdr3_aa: CASSQTGINEQFF; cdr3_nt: TGTGCCAGCAGCCAAACAGGGATCAATGAGCAGTTCTTC
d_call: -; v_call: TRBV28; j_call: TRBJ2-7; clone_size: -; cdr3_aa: CASIPTGRGHEQYF; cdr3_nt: TGTGCCAGCATCCCCACCGGAAGGGGCCACGAGCAGTACTTC
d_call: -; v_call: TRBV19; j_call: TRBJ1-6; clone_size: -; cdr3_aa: CASTSLGSYNSPLHF; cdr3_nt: TGTGCCAGTACCAGCCTCGGCTCCTATAATTCACCCCTCCACTTT
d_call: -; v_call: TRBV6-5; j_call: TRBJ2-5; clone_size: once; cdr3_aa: CASSYSEGPRTQYF; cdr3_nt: TGTGCCAGCAGTTACTCGGAGGGGCCTAGGACCCAGTACTTC
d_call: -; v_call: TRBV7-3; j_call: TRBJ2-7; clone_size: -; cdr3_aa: CASSLSITNEQYF; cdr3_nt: TGTGCCAGCAGCTTAAGTATCACCAACGAGCAGTACTTC
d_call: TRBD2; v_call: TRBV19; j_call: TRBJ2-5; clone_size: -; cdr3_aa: CASSRTSGKETQYF; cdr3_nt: TGTGCCAGTAGTCGCACTAGCGGAAAAGAGACCCAGTACTTC
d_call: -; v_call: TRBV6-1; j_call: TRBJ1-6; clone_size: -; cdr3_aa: CASSEATGGPTYNSPLHF; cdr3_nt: TGTGCCAGCAGTGAGGCGACCGGGGGGCCGACCTATAATTCACCCCTCCACTTT
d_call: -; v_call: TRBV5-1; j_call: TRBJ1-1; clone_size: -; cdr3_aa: CASSPGGTENTEAFF; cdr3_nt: TGCGCCAGCAGCCCCGGCGGGACGGAAAACACTGAAGCTTTCTTT
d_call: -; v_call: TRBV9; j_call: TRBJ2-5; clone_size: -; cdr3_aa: CASSVDYGRGQETQYF; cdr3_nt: TGTGCCAGCAGCGTAGATTACGGTAGGGGCCAAGAGACCCAGTACTTC
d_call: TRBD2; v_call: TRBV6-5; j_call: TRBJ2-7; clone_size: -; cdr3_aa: CAISGTSYEQYF; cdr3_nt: TGTGCCATCAGCGGGACTAGCTACGAGCAGTACTTC
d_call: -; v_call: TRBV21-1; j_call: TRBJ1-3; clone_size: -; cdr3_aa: CASSESSGNTIYF; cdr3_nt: TGTGCCAGCTCAGAGTCCTCTGGAAACACCATATATTTT
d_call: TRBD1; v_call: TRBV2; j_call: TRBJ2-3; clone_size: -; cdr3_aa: CASSSGTGRTDTQYF; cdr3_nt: TGTGCCAGCAGCTCCGGGACAGGTCGCACAGATACGCAGTATTTT